This TCR beta chain was captured by sequencing in a study of T cells in localized non-small cell lung cancer (dated by TCRdb to about 2020). With regard to the full study: T cell repertoires of 236 early-stage NSCLC patients were analyzed, with tumors being compared against uninvolved tumor-adjacent lungs. The cohort was made up of some 240 treatment-naive NSCLC patients whose localized lung tumors had been resected. Of the NSCLC patients, around 140 were male and approximately 97 were female, and the mean age was around 66 years. What the work shows at the level of the full study, not this receptor alone: Higher blood T cell density associated with longer overall survival, while higher adjacent-lung clonality associated with shorter survival. Multi-region tumor sequencing was not performed, so intratumor heterogeneity could not be excluded. Because the study design was exploratory, TCR variables were selected using unadjusted p-values without false-discovery rate correction. The highest T cell clonality was observed in uninvolved tumor-adjacent lung, where clonality exceeded that of tumor, suggesting that antigenic responses were more focused in uninvolved tumor-adjacent lung. A median of 57 of the top 100 tumor clones turned up in the paired uninvolved adjacent lung, and approximately 30 of those clones also ranked among the top 100 of that same adjacent lung.

At diagnosis, tumor, uninvolved tumor-adjacent lung and peripheral blood were collected and then preserved as a mix of FFPE and fresh-frozen material. For TCR repertoire profiling, blood samples were analyzed as peripheral blood mononuclear cells. The immunoSEQ Assay was used to sequence TCR beta CDR3 regions from DNA. For the original study's pipeline: T cell density was computed as TCR beta template counts normalized to usable DNA estimated by amplifying housekeeping genes. Richness was estimated with the preseqR package, extrapolating to 400,000 templates for PBMC samples and 120,000 templates for tissue samples. Clonality was calculated as one minus Pielou's evenness. Differential abundance testing on productive amino-acid clonotypes, with a minimum total count of 5 and an alpha of 0.1, was used to identify tissue-enriched TCRs. The Jaccard Index and the Morisita Overlap Index were used to quantify repertoire overlap between compartments. TCR beta CDR3s were clustered by GLIPH together with public tetramer-defined viral CDR3s, and at least three viral sequences plus V-gene enrichment were required for viral motifs. The clones in this table, taken by TCRdb from immuneACCESS, are in-frame only. Not every clone is retained; where verified, under half of the shortfall comes from an unresolved V gene, and the cause of the rest is unknown. V and J calls and clone size come straight from that table; D and trimming were deduced from the DNA. The sample has about 24,000 clones on record, more than 85% of them singletons. The ten largest clones take up approximately 14% of the sample.

As for this clone: Its cognate antigen has yet to be identified. Per-base qualities were not stored, and no clone one base away is much larger.

In the germline V gene, CDR1 corresponds to SGDLS and CDR2 to YYNGEE. Relative to germline, V is 0 bases shorter and J is 0 bases shorter, with 9 bases between their ends. Including the terminal cysteine and phenylalanine, the CDR3 comprises 15 residues. Only CDR3 DNA remains: 45 bases, in frame from the first base. Sequenced here: peripheral blood, sampled before any cancer treatment. The source is a man between 40 and 69 years old with stage III squamous cell lung carcinoma. The receptor chain draws on TRBV9 and TRBJ1-1, with no confidently assigned D gene. The nucleotide sequence is given as TGTGCCAGCAGCGTAGGGTCCGCTCTGAACACTGAAGCTTTCTTT. Its translation reads: CASSVGSALNTEAFF.